Below, one T cell receptor (beta chain) is given with its context. No antigen is known for it. The primer mix had 60 Vbeta and 13 Jbeta primers. Method: immunoSEQ multiplex PCR; TCRdb's copy keeps in-frame clones and lacks some. The data show some 160,000 clones, roughly 80% seen once. The sample belongs to a study of cytomegalovirus exposure and HLA in healthy donors. Study-wide results and limits: When analyzed later, a missense DCLRE1C variant was found to be linked to TCR beta V- and J-gene trimming.

The CDR3 totals 13 residues. The ends were cut back, 0 bases at V and 6 bases at J, with 6 bases in the middle. Germline V lookup: CDR1 LGHNA, CDR2 YSLEER. Sequencing was carried out using PBMCs. V and J are TRBV4-3 and TRBJ1-3; D unclear. This clonotype originated in a woman in her thirties or forties in good health and CMV-seropositive. DNA of the CDR3: TGCGCCAGCAGCCAAGATCGAGTAAACACCATATATTTT. It codes for CASSQDRVNTIYF.